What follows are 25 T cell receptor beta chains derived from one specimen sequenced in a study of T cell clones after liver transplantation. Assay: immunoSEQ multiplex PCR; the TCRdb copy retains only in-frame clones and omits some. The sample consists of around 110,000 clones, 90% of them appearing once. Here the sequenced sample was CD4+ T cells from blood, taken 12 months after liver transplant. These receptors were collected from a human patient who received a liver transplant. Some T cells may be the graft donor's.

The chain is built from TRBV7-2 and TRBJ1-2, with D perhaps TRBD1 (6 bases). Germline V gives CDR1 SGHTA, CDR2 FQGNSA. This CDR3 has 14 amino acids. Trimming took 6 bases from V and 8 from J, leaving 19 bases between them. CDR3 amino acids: CASSPDRTNSGYTF. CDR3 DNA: TGTGCCAGCAGTCCCGACAGGACTAACAGCGGCTACACCTTC.

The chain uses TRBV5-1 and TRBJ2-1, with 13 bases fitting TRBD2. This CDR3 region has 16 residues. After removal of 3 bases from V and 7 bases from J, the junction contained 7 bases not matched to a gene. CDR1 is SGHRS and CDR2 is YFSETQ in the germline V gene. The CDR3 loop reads CASSYELAGGRNEQFF. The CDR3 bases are TGCGCCAGCAGCTACGAACTAGCGGGAGGGCGGAATGAGCAGTTCTTC. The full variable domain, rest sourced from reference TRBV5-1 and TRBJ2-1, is KAGVTQTPRYLIKTRGQQVTLSCSPISGHRSVSWYQQTPGQGLQFLFEYFSETQRNKGNFPGRFSGRQFSNSRSEMNVSTLELGDSALYLCASSYELAGGRNEQFFGPGTRLTVL.

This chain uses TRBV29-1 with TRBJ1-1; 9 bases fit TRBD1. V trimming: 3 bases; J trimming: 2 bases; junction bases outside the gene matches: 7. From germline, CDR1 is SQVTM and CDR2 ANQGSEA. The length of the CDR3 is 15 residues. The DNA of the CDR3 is TGCAGCGTTGATCCAAGGACAGGGGCTAACACTGAAGCTTTCTTT. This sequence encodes CSVDPRTGANTEAFF.

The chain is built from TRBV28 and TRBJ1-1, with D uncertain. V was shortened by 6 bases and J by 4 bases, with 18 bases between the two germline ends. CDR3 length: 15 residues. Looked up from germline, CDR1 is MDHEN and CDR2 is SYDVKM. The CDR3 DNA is TGTGCCAGCAGCCCCGAATTGGTATGGCCCACTGAAGCTTTCTTT. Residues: CASSPELVWPTEAFF.

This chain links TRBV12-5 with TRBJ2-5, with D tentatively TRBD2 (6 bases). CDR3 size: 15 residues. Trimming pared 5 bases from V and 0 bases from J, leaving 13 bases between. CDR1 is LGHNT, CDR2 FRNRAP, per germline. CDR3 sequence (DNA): TGTGCTAGTGGTCTTCTCAAGCGGGACCAAGAGACCCAGTACTTC. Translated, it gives CASGLLKRDQETQYF.

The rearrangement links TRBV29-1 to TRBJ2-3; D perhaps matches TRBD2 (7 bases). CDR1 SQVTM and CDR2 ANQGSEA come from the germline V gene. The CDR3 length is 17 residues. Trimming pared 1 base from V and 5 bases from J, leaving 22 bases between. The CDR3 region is CSVEGYLEGGDIDTQYF. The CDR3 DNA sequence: TGCAGCGTTGAAGGATACCTGGAGGGGGGGGACATAGATACGCAGTATTTT.

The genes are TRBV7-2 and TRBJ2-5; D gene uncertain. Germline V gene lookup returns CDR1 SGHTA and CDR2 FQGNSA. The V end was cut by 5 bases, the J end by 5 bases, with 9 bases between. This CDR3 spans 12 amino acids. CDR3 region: CASSRQRETQYF. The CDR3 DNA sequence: TGTGCCAGCAGCCGCCAGAGGGAGACCCAGTACTTC.

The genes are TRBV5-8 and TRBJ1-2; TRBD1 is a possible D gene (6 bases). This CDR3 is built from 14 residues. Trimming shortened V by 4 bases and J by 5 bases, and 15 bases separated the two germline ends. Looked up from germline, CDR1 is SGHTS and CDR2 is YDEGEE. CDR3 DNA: TGTGCCAGCAGCCCGGGACAACCCTATTATGGCTACACCTTC. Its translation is CASSPGQPYYGYTF.

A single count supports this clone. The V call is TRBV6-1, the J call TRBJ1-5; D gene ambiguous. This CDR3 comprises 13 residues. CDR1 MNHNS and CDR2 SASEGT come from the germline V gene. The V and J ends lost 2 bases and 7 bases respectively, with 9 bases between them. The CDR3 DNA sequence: TGTGCCAGCAGTGAAACGGGCCCCCAGCCCCAGCATTTT. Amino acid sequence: CASSETGPQPQHF.

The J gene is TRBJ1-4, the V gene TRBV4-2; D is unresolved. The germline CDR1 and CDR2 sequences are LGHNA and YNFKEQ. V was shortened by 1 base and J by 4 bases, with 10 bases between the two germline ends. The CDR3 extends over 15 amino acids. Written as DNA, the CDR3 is TGTGCCAGCAGCCAAGCGGGCCAGCTTAATGAAAAACTGTTTTTT. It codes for CASSQAGQLNEKLFF.

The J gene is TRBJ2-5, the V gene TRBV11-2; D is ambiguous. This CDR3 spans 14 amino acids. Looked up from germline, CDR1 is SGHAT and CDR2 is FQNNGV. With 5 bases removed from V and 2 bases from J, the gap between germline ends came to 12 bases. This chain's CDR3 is CASSPRTAQETQYF. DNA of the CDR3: TGTGCCAGCAGCCCTCGGACGGCTCAAGAGACCCAGTACTTC.

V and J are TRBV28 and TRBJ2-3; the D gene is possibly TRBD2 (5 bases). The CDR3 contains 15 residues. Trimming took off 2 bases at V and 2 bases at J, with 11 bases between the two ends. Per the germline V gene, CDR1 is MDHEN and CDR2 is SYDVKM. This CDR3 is CASSLTPGNTDTQYF. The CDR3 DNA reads TGTGCCAGCAGTTTAACCCCGGGGAACACAGATACGCAGTATTTT.

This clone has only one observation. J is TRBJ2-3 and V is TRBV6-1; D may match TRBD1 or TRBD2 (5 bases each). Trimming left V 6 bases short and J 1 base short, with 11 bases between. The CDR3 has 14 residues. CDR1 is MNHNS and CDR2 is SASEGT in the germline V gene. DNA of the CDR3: TGTGCCAGCAGGAGGGGAATTGGCACAGATACGCAGTATTTT. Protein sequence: CASRRGIGTDTQYF.

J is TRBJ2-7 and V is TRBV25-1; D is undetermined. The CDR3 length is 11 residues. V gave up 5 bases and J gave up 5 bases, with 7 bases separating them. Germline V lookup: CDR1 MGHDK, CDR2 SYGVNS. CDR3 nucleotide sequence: TGTGCCAGCAGTCCAGCCAACGAGCAGTACTTC. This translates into CASSPANEQYF.

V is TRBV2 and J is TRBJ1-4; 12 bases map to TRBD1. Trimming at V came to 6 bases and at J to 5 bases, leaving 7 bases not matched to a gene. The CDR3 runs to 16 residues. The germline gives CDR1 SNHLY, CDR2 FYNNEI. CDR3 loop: CASSWDRGPVNEKLFF. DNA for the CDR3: TGTGCCAGCAGCTGGGACAGGGGGCCCGTAAATGAAAAACTGTTTTTT. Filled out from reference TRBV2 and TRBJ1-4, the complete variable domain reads EPEVTQTPSHQVTQMGQEVILRCVPISNHLYFYWYRQILGQKVEFLVSFYNNEISEKSEIFDDQFSVERPDGSNFTLKIRSTKLEDSAMYFCASSWDRGPVNEKLFFGSGTQLSVL.

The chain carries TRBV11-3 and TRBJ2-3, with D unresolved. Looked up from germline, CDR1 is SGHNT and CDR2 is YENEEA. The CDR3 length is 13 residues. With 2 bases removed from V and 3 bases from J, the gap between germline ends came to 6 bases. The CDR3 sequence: CASSLTRTDTQYF. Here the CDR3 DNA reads TGTGCCAGCAGCTTAACCAGGACAGATACGCAGTATTTT.

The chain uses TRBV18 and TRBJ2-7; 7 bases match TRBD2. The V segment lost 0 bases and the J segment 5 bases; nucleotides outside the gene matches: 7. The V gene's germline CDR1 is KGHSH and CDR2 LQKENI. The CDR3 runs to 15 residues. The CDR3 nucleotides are TGTGCCAGCTCACCACCCAGCGGGACCCCCCACGAGCAGTACTTC. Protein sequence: CASSPPSGTPHEQYF.

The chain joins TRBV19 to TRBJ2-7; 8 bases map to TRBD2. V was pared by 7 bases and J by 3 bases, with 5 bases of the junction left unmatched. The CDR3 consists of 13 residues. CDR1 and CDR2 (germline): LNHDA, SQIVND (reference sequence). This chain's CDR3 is CASTPGGGYEQYF. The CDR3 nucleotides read TGTGCCAGTACCCCGGGGGGGGGCTACGAGCAGTACTTC.

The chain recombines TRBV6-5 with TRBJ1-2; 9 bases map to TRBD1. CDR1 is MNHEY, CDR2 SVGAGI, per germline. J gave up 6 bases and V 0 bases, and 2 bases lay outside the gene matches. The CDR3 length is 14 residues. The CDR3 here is CASSYSGQGHGYTF. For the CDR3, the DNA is TGTGCCAGCAGTTACTCGGGACAGGGCCATGGCTACACCTTC.

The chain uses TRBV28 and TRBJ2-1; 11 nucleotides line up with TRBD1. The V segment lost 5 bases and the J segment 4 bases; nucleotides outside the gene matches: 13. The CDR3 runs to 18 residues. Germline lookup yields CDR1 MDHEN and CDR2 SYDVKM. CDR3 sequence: CASSIGQGASYGYNEQFF. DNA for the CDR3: TGTGCCAGCAGTATCGGACAGGGGGCGTCATATGGGTACAATGAGCAGTTCTTC.

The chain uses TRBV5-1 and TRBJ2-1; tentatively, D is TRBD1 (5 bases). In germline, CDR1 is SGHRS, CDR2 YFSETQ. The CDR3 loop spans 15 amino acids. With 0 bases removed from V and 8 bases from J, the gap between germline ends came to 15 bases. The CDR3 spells CASSLVGASNDEQFF. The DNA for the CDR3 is TGCGCCAGCAGCTTGGTAGGGGCCTCGAACGATGAGCAGTTCTTC. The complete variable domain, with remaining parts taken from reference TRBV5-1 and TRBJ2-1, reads KAGVTQTPRYLIKTRGQQVTLSCSPISGHRSVSWYQQTPGQGLQFLFEYFSETQRNKGNFPGRFSGRQFSNSRSEMNVSTLELGDSALYLCASSLVGASNDEQFFGPGTRLTVL.

The CDR3 loop is CASRTSGSGNEQFF. The CDR3 DNA is TGCGCCAGTCGGACTAGCGGGAGTGGCAATGAGCAGTTCTTC. The J gene is TRBJ2-1, the V gene TRBV10-2; 13 nucleotides agree with TRBD2. The CDR3 length is 14 residues. With 9 bases clipped from V and 6 bases from J, the junction kept 5 bases outside the gene matches. Germline V lookup: CDR1 WSHSY, CDR2 SAAADI.

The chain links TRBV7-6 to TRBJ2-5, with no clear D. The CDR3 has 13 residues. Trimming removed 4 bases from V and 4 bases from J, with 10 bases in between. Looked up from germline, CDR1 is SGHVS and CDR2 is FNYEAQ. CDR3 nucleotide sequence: TGTGCCAGCAGCTGGGGAATGGGAGAGACCCAGTACTTC. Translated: CASSWGMGETQYF.

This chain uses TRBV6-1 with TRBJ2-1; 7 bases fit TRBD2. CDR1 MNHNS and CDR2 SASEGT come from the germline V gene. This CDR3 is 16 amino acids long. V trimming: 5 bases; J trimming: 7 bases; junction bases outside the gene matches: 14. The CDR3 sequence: CASSKGLVWGGNEQFF. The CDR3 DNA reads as TGTGCCAGCAGTAAAGGACTAGTTTGGGGGGGGAATGAGCAGTTCTTC.

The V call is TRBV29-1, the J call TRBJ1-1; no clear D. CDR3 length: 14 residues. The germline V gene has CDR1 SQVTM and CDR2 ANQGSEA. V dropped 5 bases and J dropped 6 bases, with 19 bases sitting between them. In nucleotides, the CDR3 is TGCAGCGTTAGTATACGGGTAGATGTAGCTGAAGCTTTCTTT. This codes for CSVSIRVDVAEAFF.